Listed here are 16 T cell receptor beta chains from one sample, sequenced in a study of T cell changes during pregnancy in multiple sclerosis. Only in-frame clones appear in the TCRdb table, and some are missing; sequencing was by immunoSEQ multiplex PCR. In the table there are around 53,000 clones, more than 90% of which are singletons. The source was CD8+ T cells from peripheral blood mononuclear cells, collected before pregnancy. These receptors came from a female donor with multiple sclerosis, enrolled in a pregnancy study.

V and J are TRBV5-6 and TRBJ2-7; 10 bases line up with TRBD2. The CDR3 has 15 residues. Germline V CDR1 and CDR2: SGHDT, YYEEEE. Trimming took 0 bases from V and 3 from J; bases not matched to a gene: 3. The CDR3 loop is CASSLAPSGGYEQYF. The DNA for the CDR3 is TGTGCCAGCAGCTTGGCCCCTAGCGGGGGCTACGAGCAGTACTTC.

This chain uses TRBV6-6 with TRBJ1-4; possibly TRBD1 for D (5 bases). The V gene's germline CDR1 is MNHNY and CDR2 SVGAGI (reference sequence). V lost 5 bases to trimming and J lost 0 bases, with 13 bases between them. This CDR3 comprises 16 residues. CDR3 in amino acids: CASSVEGAATNEKLFF. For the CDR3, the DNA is TGTGCCAGCAGTGTCGAAGGGGCCGCAACTAATGAAAAACTGTTTTTT.

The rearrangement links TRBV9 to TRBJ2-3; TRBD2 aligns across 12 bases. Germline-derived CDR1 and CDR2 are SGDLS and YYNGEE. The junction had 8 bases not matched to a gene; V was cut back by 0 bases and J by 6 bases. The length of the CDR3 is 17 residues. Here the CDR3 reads CASSVGLAGGQGDTQYF. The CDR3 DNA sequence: TGTGCCAGCAGCGTAGGGCTAGCGGGGGGGCAAGGTGATACGCAGTATTTT.

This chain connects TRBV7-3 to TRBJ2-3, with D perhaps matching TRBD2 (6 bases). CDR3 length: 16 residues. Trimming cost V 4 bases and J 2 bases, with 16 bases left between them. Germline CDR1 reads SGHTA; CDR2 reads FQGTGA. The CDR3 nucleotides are TGTGCCAGCAGCTCACTCTCTAGCGACCCCACAGATACGCAGTATTTT. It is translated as CASSSLSSDPTDTQYF.

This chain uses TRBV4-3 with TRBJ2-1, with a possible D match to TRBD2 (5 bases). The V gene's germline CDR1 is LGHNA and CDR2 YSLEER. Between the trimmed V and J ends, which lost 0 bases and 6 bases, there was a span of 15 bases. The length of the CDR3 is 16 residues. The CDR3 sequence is CASSQEFEGLGNEQFF. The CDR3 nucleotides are TGCGCCAGCAGCCAAGAGTTTGAGGGCCTGGGCAATGAGCAGTTCTTC.

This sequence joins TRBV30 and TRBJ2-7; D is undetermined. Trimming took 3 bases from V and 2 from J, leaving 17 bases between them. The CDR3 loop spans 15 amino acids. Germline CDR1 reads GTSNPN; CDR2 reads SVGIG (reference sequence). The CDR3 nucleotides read TGTGCCTGGAGACCCATGCCGCAGAGGCCCTACGAGCAGTACTTC. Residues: CAWRPMPQRPYEQYF.

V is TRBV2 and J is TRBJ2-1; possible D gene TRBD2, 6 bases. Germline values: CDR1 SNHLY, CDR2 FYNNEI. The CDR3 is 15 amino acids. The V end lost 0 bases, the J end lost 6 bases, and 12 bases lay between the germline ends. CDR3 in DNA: TGTGCCAGCAGTGAAGCGCGGGGAATGGGCAATGAGCAGTTCTTC. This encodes CASSEARGMGNEQFF.

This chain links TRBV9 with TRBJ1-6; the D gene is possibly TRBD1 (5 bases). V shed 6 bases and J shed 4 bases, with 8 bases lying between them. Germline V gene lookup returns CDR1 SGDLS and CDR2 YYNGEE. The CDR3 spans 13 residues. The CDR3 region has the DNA TGTGCCAGCACGGGGGGATATAATTCACCCCTCCACTTT. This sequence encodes CASTGGYNSPLHF.

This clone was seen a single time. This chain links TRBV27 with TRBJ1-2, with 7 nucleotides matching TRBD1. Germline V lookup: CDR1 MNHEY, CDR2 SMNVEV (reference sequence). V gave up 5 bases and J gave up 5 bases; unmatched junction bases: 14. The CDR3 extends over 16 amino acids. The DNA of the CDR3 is TGTGCCAGCAGTCCAAACCGGGACAGTAGATGGTATGGCTACACCTTC. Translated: CASSPNRDSRWYGYTF.

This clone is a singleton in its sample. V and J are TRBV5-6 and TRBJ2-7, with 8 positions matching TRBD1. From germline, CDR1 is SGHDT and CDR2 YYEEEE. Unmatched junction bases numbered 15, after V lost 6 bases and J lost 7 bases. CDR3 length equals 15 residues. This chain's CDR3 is CASTILRTGFREQYF. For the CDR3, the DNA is TGTGCCAGCACCATCCTCCGGACAGGGTTTAGGGAGCAGTACTTC.

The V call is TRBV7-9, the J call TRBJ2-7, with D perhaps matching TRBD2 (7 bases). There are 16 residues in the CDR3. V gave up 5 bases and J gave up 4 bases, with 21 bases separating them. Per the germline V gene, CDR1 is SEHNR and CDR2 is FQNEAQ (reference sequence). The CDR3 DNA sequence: TGTGCCAGCAGCCCCCAATCGGGGGGCCGGGGATACGAGCAGTACTTC. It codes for CASSPQSGGRGYEQYF. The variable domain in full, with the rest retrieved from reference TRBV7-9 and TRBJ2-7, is DTGVSQNPRHKITKRGQNVTFRCDPISEHNRLYWYRQTLGQGPEFLTYFQNEAQLEKSRLLSDRFSAERPKGSFSTLEIQRTEQGDSAMYLCASSPQSGGRGYEQYFGPGTRLTVT.

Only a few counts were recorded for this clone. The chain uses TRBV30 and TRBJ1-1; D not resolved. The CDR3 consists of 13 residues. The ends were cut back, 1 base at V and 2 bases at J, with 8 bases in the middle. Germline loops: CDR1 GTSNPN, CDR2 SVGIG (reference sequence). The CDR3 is CAWSEAGNTEAFF. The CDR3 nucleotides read TGTGCCTGGAGTGAGGCAGGAAACACTGAAGCTTTCTTT.

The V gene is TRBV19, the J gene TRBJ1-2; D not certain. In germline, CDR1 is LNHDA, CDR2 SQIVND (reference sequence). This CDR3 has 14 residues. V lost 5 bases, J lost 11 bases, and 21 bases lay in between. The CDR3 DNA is TGTGCCAGTAGTGCTCCGACGGACTGGGAGTGGTACACCTTC. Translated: CASSAPTDWEWYTF.

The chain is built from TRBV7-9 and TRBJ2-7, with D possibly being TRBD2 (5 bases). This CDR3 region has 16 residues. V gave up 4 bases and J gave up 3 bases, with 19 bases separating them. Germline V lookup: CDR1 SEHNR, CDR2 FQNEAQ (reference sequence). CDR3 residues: CASSSLDLSGNYEQYF. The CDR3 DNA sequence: TGTGCCAGCAGCTCACTCGACCTCTCCGGGAACTACGAGCAGTACTTC.

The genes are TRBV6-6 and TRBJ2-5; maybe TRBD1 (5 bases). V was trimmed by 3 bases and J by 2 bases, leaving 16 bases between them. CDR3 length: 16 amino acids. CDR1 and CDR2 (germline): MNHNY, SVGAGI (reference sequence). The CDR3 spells CASSYFLSGLQETQYF. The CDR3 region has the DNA TGTGCCAGCAGTTATTTCTTGTCAGGGTTACAAGAGACCCAGTACTTC.

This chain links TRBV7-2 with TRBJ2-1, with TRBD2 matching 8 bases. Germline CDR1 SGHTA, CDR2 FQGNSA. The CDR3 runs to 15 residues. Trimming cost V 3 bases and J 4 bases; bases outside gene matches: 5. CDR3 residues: CASSFAGGDYNEQFF. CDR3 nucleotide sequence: TGTGCCAGCAGCTTTGCCGGGGGGGATTACAATGAGCAGTTCTTC.